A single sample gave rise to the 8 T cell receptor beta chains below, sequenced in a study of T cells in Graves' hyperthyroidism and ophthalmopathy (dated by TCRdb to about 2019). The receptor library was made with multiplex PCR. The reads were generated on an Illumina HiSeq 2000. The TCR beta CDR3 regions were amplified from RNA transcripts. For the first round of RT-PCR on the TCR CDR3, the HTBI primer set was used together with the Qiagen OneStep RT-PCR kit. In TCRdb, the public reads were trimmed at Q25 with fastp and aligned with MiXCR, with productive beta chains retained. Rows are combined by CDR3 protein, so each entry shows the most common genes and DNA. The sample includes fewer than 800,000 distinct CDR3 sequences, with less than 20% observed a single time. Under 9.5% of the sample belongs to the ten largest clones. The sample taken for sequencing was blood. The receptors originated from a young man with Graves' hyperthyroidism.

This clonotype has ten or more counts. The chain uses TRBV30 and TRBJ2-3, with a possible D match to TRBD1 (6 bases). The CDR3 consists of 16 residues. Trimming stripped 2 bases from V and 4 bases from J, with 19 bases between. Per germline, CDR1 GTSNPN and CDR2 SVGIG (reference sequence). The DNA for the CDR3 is TGTGCCTGGAGTCGAAAGGGACATCTTCTCTCAGATACGCAGTATTTT. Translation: CAWSRKGHLLSDTQYF.

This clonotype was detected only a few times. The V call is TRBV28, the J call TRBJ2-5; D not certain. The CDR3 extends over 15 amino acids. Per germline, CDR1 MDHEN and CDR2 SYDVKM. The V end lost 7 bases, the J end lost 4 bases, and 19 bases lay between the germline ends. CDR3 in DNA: TGTGCCAGCAATCAAACCCCGGCCCTCCGAGAGACCCAGTACTTC. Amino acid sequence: CASNQTPALRETQYF. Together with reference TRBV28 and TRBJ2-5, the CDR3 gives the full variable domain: DVKVTQSSRYLVKRTGEKVFLECVQDMDHENMFWYRQDPGLGLRLIYFSYDVKMKEKGDIPEGYSVSREKKERFSLILESASTNQTSMYLCASNQTPALRETQYFGPGTRLLVL.

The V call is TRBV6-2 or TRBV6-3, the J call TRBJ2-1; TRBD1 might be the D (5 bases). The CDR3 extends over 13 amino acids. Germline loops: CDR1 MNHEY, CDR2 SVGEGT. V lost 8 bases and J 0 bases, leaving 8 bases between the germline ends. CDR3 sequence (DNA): TGTGCCAGCGACAGTTACTCCTACAATGAGCAGTTCTTC. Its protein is CASDSYSYNEQFF.

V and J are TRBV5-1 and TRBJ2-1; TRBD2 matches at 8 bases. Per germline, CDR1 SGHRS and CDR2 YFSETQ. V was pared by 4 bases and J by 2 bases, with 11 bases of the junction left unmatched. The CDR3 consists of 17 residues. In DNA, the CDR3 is TGCGCCAGCAGCAGCCCCGTTGGCGGGAGGACCTACAATGAGCAGTTCTTC. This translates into CASSSPVGGRTYNEQFF.

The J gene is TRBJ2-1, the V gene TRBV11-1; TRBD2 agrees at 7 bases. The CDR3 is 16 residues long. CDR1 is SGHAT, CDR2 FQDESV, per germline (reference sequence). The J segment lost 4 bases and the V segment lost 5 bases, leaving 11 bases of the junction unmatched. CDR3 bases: TGTGCCAGCAGCCCCGAGCGACTAGCAGAGTACAATGAGCAGTTCTTC. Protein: CASSPERLAEYNEQFF.

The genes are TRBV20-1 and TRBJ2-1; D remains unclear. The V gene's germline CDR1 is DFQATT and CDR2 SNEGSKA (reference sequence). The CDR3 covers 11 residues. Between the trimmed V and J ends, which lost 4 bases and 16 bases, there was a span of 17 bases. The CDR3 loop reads CSAMVVRFPFF. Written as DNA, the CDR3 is TGCAGTGCTATGGTAGTCCGGTTTCCCTTCTTC.

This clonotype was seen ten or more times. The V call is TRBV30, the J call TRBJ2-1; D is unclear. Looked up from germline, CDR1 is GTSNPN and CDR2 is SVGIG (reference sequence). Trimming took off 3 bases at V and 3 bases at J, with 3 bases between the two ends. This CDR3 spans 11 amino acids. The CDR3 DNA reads TGTGCCTGGAGAGGCTACAATGAGCAGTTCTTC. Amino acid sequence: CAWRGYNEQFF.

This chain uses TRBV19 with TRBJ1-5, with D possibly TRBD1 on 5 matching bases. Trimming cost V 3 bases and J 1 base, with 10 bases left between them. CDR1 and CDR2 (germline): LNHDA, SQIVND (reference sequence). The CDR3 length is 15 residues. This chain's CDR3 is CASSIFGDSNQPQHF. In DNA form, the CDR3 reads TGTGCCAGTAGTATTTTCGGGGACAGCAATCAGCCCCAGCATTTT.